One and the same sample provided the 18 T cell receptor beta chains below, sequenced in a study of T cell repertoires in cytomegalovirus infection. These TCRs are of unknown antigen specificity. A single record per CDR3 protein comes from TCRdb applying MiXCR to the reads. The top ten hold about 14% of the sample, which has about 890,000 distinct CDR3 sequences, around 30% seen once. This sample comprised cultured CD8+ T cells from PBMCs, obtained from culture after CMV antigen stimulation. These receptors were taken from a human donor in good health (CMV status not recorded). Some clones in this sample may be carry-over from other donors' samples.

This chain connects TRBV7-6 to TRBJ2-7; 14 bases agree with TRBD2. The germline V gene encodes CDR1 SGHVS and CDR2 FNYEAQ. With 4 bases clipped from V and 7 bases from J, the junction kept 6 bases outside the gene matches. The CDR3 sequence is 15 residues long. CDR3 sequence reads: CASSSGTSGGREQYF. In nucleotides, the CDR3 is TGTGCCAGCAGCTCAGGGACTAGCGGGGGTAGGGAGCAGTACTTC.

This clonotype was seen only a few times. The CDR3 bases are TGTGCCAGCAGTTATTTTCCCACTTTCGACAGGGTGGGGCCGAGTGGAACCGGGGAGCTGTTTTTT. Its translation is CASSYFPTFDRVGPSGTGELFF. This chain joins TRBV6-1 and TRBJ2-2, with 7 bases fitting TRBD1. Germline CDR1 reads MNHNS; CDR2 reads SASEGT. This CDR3 is built from 22 residues. The J segment lost 5 bases and the V segment lost 5 bases, leaving 29 bases of the junction unmatched.

The chain combines TRBV6-6 with TRBJ2-1, with D perhaps TRBD1 (5 bases). The germline CDR1 and CDR2 sequences are MNHNY and SVGAGI (reference sequence). The CDR3 consists of 17 residues. Trimming stripped 0 bases from V and 3 bases from J, with 15 bases between. The CDR3 DNA is TGTGCCAGCAGTTACTCGAGTTGGCAGGGTATCTACAATGAGCAGTTCTTC. Its protein product is CASSYSSWQGIYNEQFF.

The genes are TRBV29-1 and TRBJ1-4, with D possibly matching TRBD1 (6 bases). V was pared by 0 bases and J by 0 bases, with 17 bases between. Germline CDR1 reads SQVTM; CDR2 reads ANQGSEA. CDR3 length: 18 amino acids. The CDR3 protein is CSVEEERGTTATNEKLFF. CDR3 nucleotide sequence: TGCAGCGTTGAAGAGGAAAGGGGGACAACTGCAACTAATGAAAAACTGTTTTTT.

Turning to this clonotype: A much larger clone is a single base away; this may be a read error. The J gene is TRBJ1-1, the V gene TRBV5-4; 10 bases align to TRBD1. V shed 2 bases and J 0 bases; nucleotides not matched to a gene: 1. This CDR3 has 15 amino acids. Looked up from germline, CDR1 is SGHNT and CDR2 is YYREEE (reference sequence). CDR3 sequence: CASSFGTGVNTEAFF. The CDR3 DNA follows: TGTGCCAGCAGCTTCGGGACAGGGGTGAACACTGAAGCTTTCTTT.

This clonotype has more than one count but fewer than ten. This chain connects TRBV6-5 to TRBJ2-5, with D maybe TRBD2 (5 bases). The CDR3 extends over 14 amino acids. Trimming shortened V by 2 bases and J by 5 bases, and 12 bases separated the two germline ends. Germline CDR1 is MNHEY and CDR2 is SVGAGI. As DNA, the CDR3 is TGTGCCAGCAGTTACAACGGGGTCCGGGAGACCCAGTACTTC. Amino acids: CASSYNGVRETQYF.

The rearrangement uses TRBV4-1 and TRBJ1-1; no clear D gene. CDR1 is MGHRA, CDR2 YSYEKL, per germline. The CDR3 extends over 15 amino acids. Deletions cut 1 base from V and 4 bases from J, with 13 bases between. In nucleotides, the CDR3 is TGCGCCAGCAGCCAAGTTTACGGGCAAGGCACTGAAGCTTTCTTT. Translated, it gives CASSQVYGQGTEAFF.

This clonotype was recorded at least ten times. The V and J genes are TRBV7-9 and TRBJ2-7, with D unclear. V was shortened by 7 bases and J by 0 bases, with 16 bases between the two germline ends. From germline, CDR1 is SEHNR and CDR2 FQNEAQ (reference sequence). CDR3 length: 15 residues. The CDR3 loop is CASNGMGSPSYEQYF. The CDR3 coding sequence is TGTGCCAGCAATGGTATGGGATCCCCCTCCTACGAGCAGTACTTC.

V gene TRBV6-8 combines with J gene TRBJ1-6, with D possibly matching TRBD1 (5 bases). This CDR3 is built from 13 residues. V lost 10 bases and J lost 9, with 16 bases in between. CDR1 is MNHGY, CDR2 SAAAGT, per germline. The CDR3 is CATSPHGGSPLHF. The DNA for the CDR3 is TGTGCCACCTCCCCCCATGGGGGTTCACCCCTCCACTTT.

This clonotype was seen at least ten times. The chain carries TRBV7-2 and TRBJ2-7; 9 nucleotides match TRBD1. The CDR3 is 14 residues long. Germline CDR1 SGHTA, CDR2 FQGNSA. With V trimmed by 1 base and J by 9 bases, 7 bases remained unmatched. The CDR3: CASSLGTGGWVQYV. The CDR3 DNA sequence: TGTGCCAGCAGCTTAGGCACAGGGGGCTGGGTGCAGTACGTC.

The sample holds a few counts of this clonotype. This chain uses TRBV9 with TRBJ2-5; 9 nucleotides agree with TRBD2. The CDR3 consists of 16 residues. With V trimmed by 3 bases and J by 3 bases, 9 bases remained unmatched. Germline CDR1 reads SGDLS; CDR2 reads YYNGEE. The CDR3 loop reads CASSASSSGGEETQYF. In nucleotides, the CDR3 is TGTGCCAGCAGCGCGTCGAGTAGCGGGGGAGAAGAGACCCAGTACTTC.

Concerning this clonotype: A read error may be the cause here, since a much bigger clone is one base away. This rearrangement joins TRBV7-6 to TRBJ2-7; 9 bases agree with TRBD1. Germline assignment: CDR1 SGHVS and CDR2 FNYEAQ. The trim removed 8 bases at V and 6 bases at J, leaving 17 bases unmatched. This CDR3 spans 16 amino acids. The DNA for the CDR3 is TGTGCCAGCTGCGTAAACAACCCGGAGACAGGGGGCGAGCAGTACTTC. Amino acid sequence: CASCVNNPETGGEQYF. The full variable domain, completed using reference TRBV7-6 and TRBJ2-7, is GAGVSQSPRYKVTKRGQDVALRCDPISGHVSLYWYRQALGQGPEFLTYFNYEAQQDKSGLPNDRFSAERPEGSISTLTIQRTEQRDSAMYRCASCVNNPETGGEQYFGPGTRLTVT.

The J gene is TRBJ1-5, the V gene TRBV6-2 or TRBV6-3, with 8 nucleotides matching TRBD1. V lost 4 bases, J lost 3 bases, and 5 bases stayed unmatched. Germline V gene data show CDR1 as MNHEY and CDR2 as SVGEGT. The CDR3 extends over 15 amino acids. CDR3 nucleotides: TGTGCCAGCAGTTTCCCGACAGGGGTCAATCAGCCCCAGCATTTT. Its translation: CASSFPTGVNQPQHF.

The gene calls are TRBV28 and TRBJ1-2, with 8 bases that match TRBD1. The CDR3 extends over 14 amino acids. Germline V CDR1 and CDR2: MDHEN, SYDVKM. V lost 3 bases and J lost 7; bases outside the gene matches: 7. DNA for the CDR3: TGTGCCAGCAGTTTCAGGGGGCAGAAGAGTGGCTACACCTTC. It yields the protein CASSFRGQKSGYTF.

The gene calls are TRBV7-9 and TRBJ2-1, with a weak D call TRBD2 (5 bases). The CDR3 covers 10 residues. CDR1 and CDR2 (germline): SEHNR, FQNEAQ (reference sequence). V was shortened by 7 bases and J by 13 bases, with 11 bases between the two germline ends. DNA for the CDR3: TGTGCCAGCAAGGGAGCAGATCAGTTCTTC. Translation gives CASKGADQFF.

The chain employs TRBV7-9 and TRBJ2-5, with D possibly being TRBD1 (6 bases). Germline assignment: CDR1 SEHNR and CDR2 FQNEAQ (reference sequence). The CDR3 has 15 residues. V was pared by 5 bases and J by 8 bases, with 21 bases between. The CDR3 DNA follows: TGTGCCAGCAGCCACCCCCGGGACACAGTTTACACCCAGTACTTC. This encodes CASSHPRDTVYTQYF.

The chain uses TRBV9 and TRBJ2-2; D is ambiguous. Germline V lookup: CDR1 SGDLS, CDR2 YYNGEE. CDR3 length equals 13 residues. The V end lost 0 bases, the J end lost 2 bases, and 2 bases lay between the germline ends. Written as DNA, the CDR3 is TGTGCCAGCAGCGTAGAAAACACCGGGGAGCTGTTTTTT. It is translated as CASSVENTGELFF.

Only a few counts were recorded for this clonotype. This chain uses TRBV27 with TRBJ2-3; D unresolved. The CDR3 spans 15 residues. Trimming took 3 bases from V and 5 from J, leaving 15 bases between them. Germline loops: CDR1 MNHEY, CDR2 SMNVEV (reference sequence). The DNA for the CDR3 is TGTGCCAGCAGTTTTTACACAAACGAGCGAGATACGCAGTATTTT. Protein sequence: CASSFYTNERDTQYF.